This entry is about one T cell receptor beta chain. Its target is not known. With 7 bases removed from V and 0 bases from J, the gap between germline ends came to 13 bases. Per the germline V gene, CDR1 is SQVTM and CDR2 is ANQGSEA. The CDR3 has 13 amino acids. The entry originates in a study of cytomegalovirus exposure and HLA in healthy donors. Both 60 Vbeta primers and 13 Jbeta primers went into the PCR. The repertoire was sequenced with immunoSEQ multiplex PCR; TCRdb's copy has only in-frame clones and lacks some. The sample lists roughly 90,000 clones, around 84% occurring once. Whole-study results and caveats: Rarity marked most TCR sequences, yet some public TCRs occurred in many donors. The study carried out a later analysis of TCR beta sequences. It associated about 15,000 of them with specific HLA alleles at a false discovery rate of 0.05. Most subjects' HLA-A and HLA-B alleles were reportedly predicted from TCR beta sequences.

This clonotype originated in a man aged 18 to 29 in good health and CMV-seronegative. The sequenced material came from PBMCs. This chain uses TRBV29-1 with TRBJ2-7; a possible D gene is TRBD2 (6 bases). The CDR3 DNA reads TGCAGCGCTCGGAGGGCTTCCTCCTACGAGCAGTACTTC. It codes for CSARRASSYEQYF.